A selection of T cell receptor beta chains follows, all from one sample in a study of T-cell memory formation after mild COVID-19. TCRdb used MiXCR to reprocess the 5' RACE reads, holding one entry per CDR3 protein. The sample contains approximately 300,000 distinct CDR3 sequences, roughly 15% of which appear only once. The sequencing input was PBMCs or a T cell subset sorted from them (not recorded which). These receptor sequences come from a man aged 18 to 30 who had mild COVID-19 (a few samples of this study predate the infection). Cell type and time point are not known. Each CDR3 is given with its conserved first and last residue. The D gene is left open where the match is weak. Clone size appears in some rows only: once, few, many, or a class for an expanded clone.

TRBV6-2/TRBV6-3,TRBJ1-5,.,TRBD1,CASKPPGTGDLGNQPQHF,TGTGCCAGCAAACCACCCGGGACAGGGGATCTGGGCAATCAGCCCCAGCATTTT
TRBV7-9,TRBJ2-1,many,.,CASSLDNEQFF,TGTGCCAGCAGCTTAGACAATGAGCAGTTCTTC
TRBV4-3,TRBJ2-1,few,.,CASSAHDWGNEQFF,TGCGCCAGCAGCGCACATGACTGGGGGAATGAGCAGTTCTTC
TRBV9,TRBJ1-1,.,.,CASSVGRGTEAFF,TGTGCCAGCAGCGTAGGAAGGGGCACTGAAGCTTTCTTT
TRBV29-1,TRBJ1-2,.,.,CSDGPGGDGYTF,TGCAGCGATGGTCCGGGAGGGGATGGCTACACCTTC
TRBV7-2,TRBJ2-3,many,TRBD1,CASSFTLTGTGGTDTQYF,TGTGCCAGCAGCTTCACCCTGACCGGGACAGGGGGGACAGATACGCAGTATTTT
TRBV4-1,TRBJ1-2,.,.,CASSPGTPPEGYTF,TGCGCCAGCAGCCCCGGGACACCCCCGGAGGGCTACACCTTC
TRBV7-6,TRBJ2-3,.,.,CASSHLGHTDTQYF,TGTGCCAGCAGCCACCTGGGGCATACAGATACGCAGTATTTT
TRBV7-7,TRBJ2-5,.,.,CASSFGRNQETQYF,TGTGCCAGCAGCTTTGGGCGGAACCAAGAGACCCAGTACTTC
TRBV4-1,TRBJ1-2,.,TRBD1,CASSQGGLSQGARLYGYTF,TGCGCCAGCAGCCAAGGAGGGCTTTCGCAGGGGGCGCGGTTGTATGGCTACACCTTC
TRBV4-2,TRBJ2-6,.,.,CASSQEGNSGANVLTF,TGTGCCAGCAGCCAAGAGGGGAACTCTGGGGCCAACGTCCTGACTTTC
TRBV9,TRBJ2-1,.,.,CASSVGIGTSYNEQFF,TGTGCCAGCAGCGTAGGAATAGGGACTTCCTACAATGAGCAGTTCTTC
TRBV2,TRBJ1-6,few,TRBD1,CASSSQGQDNSPLHF,TGTGCCAGCAGTTCCCAAGGACAGGATAATTCACCCCTCCACTTT
TRBV6-1,TRBJ2-2,few,TRBD2,CASSPSGVGELFF,TGTGCCAGCAGTCCAAGCGGGGTTGGGGAGCTGTTTTTT
TRBV20-1,TRBJ1-1,.,TRBD1,CSAFTPDRAGTEAFF,TGCAGTGCTTTTACCCCCGACAGGGCTGGCACTGAAGCTTTCTTT
TRBV5-1,TRBJ1-4,.,.,CASRGGHGEKLFF,TGCGCCAGCAGGGGGGGGCACGGTGAAAAACTGTTTTTT
TRBV27,TRBJ1-1,.,.,CASSNRGAGNTEAFF,TGTGCCAGCAGTAATCGGGGGGCAGGAAACACTGAAGCTTTCTTT
TRBV12-3/TRBV12-4,TRBJ2-7,few,.,CASSSLTNTYEQYF,TGTGCCAGCAGTTCCCTGACGAATACCTACGAGCAGTACTTC
TRBV10-1,TRBJ2-2,.,.,CASSELNPSNTGELFF,TGCGCCAGCAGTGAGTTGAACCCCTCGAACACCGGGGAGCTGTTTTTT
TRBV18,TRBJ2-3,.,.,CASSPPGMADTQYF,TGTGCCAGCTCACCGCCCGGTATGGCAGATACGCAGTATTTT
TRBV18,TRBJ2-6,.,.,CASSFLTGANVLTF,TGTGCCAGCTCCTTCCTCACTGGGGCCAACGTCCTGACTTTC
TRBV5-6,TRBJ2-7,.,TRBD1,CASSLARQGMGKREQYF,TGTGCCAGCAGCTTGGCCCGACAGGGGATGGGAAAAAGGGAGCAGTACTTC
TRBV20-1,TRBJ2-3,.,TRBD1,CSARGWTGGADTQYF,TGCAGTGCTAGAGGATGGACAGGGGGGGCAGATACGCAGTATTTT
TRBV20-1,TRBJ2-3,.,TRBD1,CSAEIVRQGNTDTQYF,TGCAGTGCTGAAATCGTAAGACAGGGAAACACAGATACGCAGTATTTT
TRBV6-5,TRBJ2-1,few,TRBD1,CASTGQGVVNEQFF,TGTGCCAGCACGGGTCAGGGGGTAGTGAATGAGCAGTTCTTC
TRBV12-3/TRBV12-4,TRBJ2-1,few,TRBD1,CASSVWTGDNEQFF,TGTGCCAGCAGTGTGTGGACAGGGGACAATGAGCAGTTCTTC
TRBV4-1,TRBJ2-2,.,.,CASSQVQGAAGELFF,TGCGCCAGCAGCCAAGTACAGGGAGCGGCCGGGGAGCTGTTTTTT
TRBV4-1,TRBJ2-3,.,TRBD2,CASSENGGNTQYF,TGCGCCAGCAGCGAAAACGGGGGGAATACGCAGTATTTT
TRBV7-2,TRBJ2-1,.,TRBD2,CASSGAGDLRFF,TGTGCCAGCTCTGGCGCGGGGGACCTCAGGTTCTTC
TRBV11-1,TRBJ2-2,few,.,CASSFGLRGTGELFF,TGTGCCAGCAGCTTTGGGCTAAGGGGCACCGGGGAGCTGTTTTTT
TRBV6-6,TRBJ1-1,.,.,CASNPGGGKAFF,TGTGCCAGCAACCCCGGGGGGGGTAAAGCTTTCTTT
TRBV5-4,TRBJ1-2,.,.,CASSPFGRKGIDNYGYTF,TGTGCCAGCAGCCCTTTTGGGCGAAAGGGGATCGATAACTATGGCTACACCTTC
TRBV7-9,TRBJ2-3,many,TRBD2,CASSWEGYTQYF,TGTGCCAGCAGCTGGGAGGGGTATACGCAGTATTTT
TRBV4-3,TRBJ1-5,.,TRBD1,CASSQEDRAGDQPQHF,TGCGCCAGCAGCCAGGAAGACAGGGCAGGGGATCAGCCCCAGCATTTT
TRBV2,TRBJ1-2,.,TRBD1,CASSPILQGEDGYTF,TGTGCCAGCAGCCCAATCTTACAGGGGGAAGATGGCTACACCTTC
TRBV10-3,TRBJ1-6,.,.,CAISESRMVNSPLHF,TGTGCCATCAGTGAGTCACGGATGGTGAATTCACCCCTCCACTTT
TRBV5-6,TRBJ2-3,few,.,CASSGGDSPTDTQYF,TGTGCCAGCAGCGGGGGGGACAGCCCCACAGATACGCAGTATTTT
TRBV7-2,TRBJ1-5,.,TRBD1,CASSSDRAQPQHF,TGTGCCAGCAGCTCGGACAGGGCCCAGCCCCAGCATTTT
TRBV20-1,TRBJ1-4,few,TRBD1,CSAGTVWTNEKLFF,TGCAGTGCTGGGACAGTTTGGACTAATGAAAAACTGTTTTTT
TRBV4-1,TRBJ1-5,.,.,CASSPAAGNQPQHF,TGCGCCAGCAGTCCCGCAGCGGGCAATCAGCCCCAGCATTTT
TRBV20-1,TRBJ1-5,.,.,CSARGTGNQPQHF,TGCAGTGCTAGAGGGACAGGCAATCAGCCCCAGCATTTT
TRBV7-2,TRBJ1-6,.,.,CASSKPFGEGNSPLHF,TGTGCCAGCAGCAAGCCTTTTGGGGAGGGGAATTCACCCCTCCACTTT
TRBV13,TRBJ1-1,few,TRBD1,CASSLGLGQENEAFF,TGTGCCAGCAGCTTAGGCCTGGGACAGGAGAATGAAGCTTTCTTT
TRBV7-3,TRBJ2-1,.,.,CASSLLQGNEQFF,TGTGCCAGCAGCCTACTCCAGGGAAATGAGCAGTTCTTC
TRBV7-9,TRBJ2-3,once,.,CASSNRDTQYF,TGTGCCAGCAGCAACCGTGATACGCAGTATTTT
TRBV28,TRBJ2-3,few,TRBD1,CASSSGQGFKDTQYF,TGTGCCAGCAGTTCGGGACAGGGCTTTAAGGATACGCAGTATTTT